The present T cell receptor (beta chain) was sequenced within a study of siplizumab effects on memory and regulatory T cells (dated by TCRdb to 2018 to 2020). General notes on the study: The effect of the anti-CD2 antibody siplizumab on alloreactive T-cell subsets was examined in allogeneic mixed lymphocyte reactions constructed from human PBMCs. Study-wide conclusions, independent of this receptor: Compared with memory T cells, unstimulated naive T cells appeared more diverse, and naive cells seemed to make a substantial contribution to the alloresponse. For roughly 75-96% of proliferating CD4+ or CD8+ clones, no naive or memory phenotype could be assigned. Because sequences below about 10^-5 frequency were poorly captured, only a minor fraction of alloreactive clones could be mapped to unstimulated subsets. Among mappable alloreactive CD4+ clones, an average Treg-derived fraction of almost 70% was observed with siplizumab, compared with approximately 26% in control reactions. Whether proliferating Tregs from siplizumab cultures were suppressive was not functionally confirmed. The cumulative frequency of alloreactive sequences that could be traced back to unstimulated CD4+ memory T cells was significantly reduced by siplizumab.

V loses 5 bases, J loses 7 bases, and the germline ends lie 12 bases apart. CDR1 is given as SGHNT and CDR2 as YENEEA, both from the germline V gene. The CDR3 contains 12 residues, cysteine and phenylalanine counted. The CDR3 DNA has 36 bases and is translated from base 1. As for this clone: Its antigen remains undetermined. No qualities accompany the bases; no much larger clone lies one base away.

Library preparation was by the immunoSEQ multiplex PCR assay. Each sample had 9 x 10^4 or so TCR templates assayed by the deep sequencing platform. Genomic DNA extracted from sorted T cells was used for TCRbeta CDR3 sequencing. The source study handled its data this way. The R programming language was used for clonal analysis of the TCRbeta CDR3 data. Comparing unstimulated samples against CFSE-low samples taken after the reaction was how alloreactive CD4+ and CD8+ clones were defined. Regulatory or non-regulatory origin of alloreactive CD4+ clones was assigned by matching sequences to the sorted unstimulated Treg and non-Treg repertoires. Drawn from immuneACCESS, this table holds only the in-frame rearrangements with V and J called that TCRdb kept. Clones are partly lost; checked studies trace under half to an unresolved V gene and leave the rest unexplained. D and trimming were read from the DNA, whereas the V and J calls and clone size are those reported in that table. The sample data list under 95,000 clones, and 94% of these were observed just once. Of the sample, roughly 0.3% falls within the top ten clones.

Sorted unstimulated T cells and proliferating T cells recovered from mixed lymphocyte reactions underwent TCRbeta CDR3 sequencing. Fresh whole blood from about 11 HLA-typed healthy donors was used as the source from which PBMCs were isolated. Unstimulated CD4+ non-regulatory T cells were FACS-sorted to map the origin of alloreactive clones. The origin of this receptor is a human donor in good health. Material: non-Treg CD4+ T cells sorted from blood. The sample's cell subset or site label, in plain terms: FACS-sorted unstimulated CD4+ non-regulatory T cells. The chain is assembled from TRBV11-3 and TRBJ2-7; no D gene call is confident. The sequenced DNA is TGTGCCAGCAGCCCTCGACAAGGAGAGCAGTACTTC. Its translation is CASSPRQGEQYF.